This T cell receptor (beta chain) was captured in a study of vaccination and CD4 T cells after COVID-19 (dated by TCRdb to the early 2020s). As for the study more broadly: Every convalescent patient had a positive nasal swab PCR test for SARS-CoV-2, with mild disease in 9 or 10 patients and severe disease in one. The cultures were stimulated with overlapping spike peptide pools from SARS-CoV-2 and from the common cold coronaviruses HCoV-NL63, HCoV-OC43 and HCoV-229E. In 10 COVID-19 convalescent patients and a handful of infection-naive healthy vaccine recipients, researchers compared the spike-specific CD4+ TCR repertoire from before mRNA vaccination with the repertoire from after. Post-vaccine blood samples were collected a median of about 11 weeks after the second vaccine dose, ranging from about 13 to 241 days. Participants received two doses of either the Pfizer-BioNTech BNT162b2 vaccine (n=8) or the Moderna mRNA-1273 vaccine (n=2). In the convalescent cohort there were six males and four females, among whom were two Hispanic individuals, seven Caucasians, two Asians and one multiracial person. Post-COVID blood samples from convalescent patients were collected a median of approximately 100 days after diagnosis, with a range of roughly 35 to 170 days. A few convalescent patients were sampled both early after vaccination (day 14) and late after vaccination (days 161 to 241). Control cultures used a CEFX viral epitope pool as positive control, an HIV-1 Nef peptide pool as negative control, or no peptide. The investigation overall reported the following: Of the vaccine-specific clones in convalescent patients, 304 of 307, or nearly all, reacted only to SARS-CoV-2 spike and did not cross-react with common cold coronaviruses. Only a relatively small number of convalescent patients were included in the study, and early timepoints following natural infection were not analyzed. Among convalescent patients, a median about 86% of the SARS-CoV-2-reactive clones seen after vaccination appeared only after vaccination, which suggests priming specific to the vaccine. Although the median number of SARS-CoV-2-reactive clonotypes went up from around 20 after infection to some 40 after vaccination, the increase was not significant.

Library method: PCR. TCR sequencing of DNA from cultured CD4+ T cells used the Oncomine TCR Beta short-read assay at the Johns Hopkins FTIC core. The QIAamp micro DNA kit was used to extract genomic DNA from the cultured CD4+ T cells. The Oncomine TCR Beta libraries from cultured CD4+ T cells were pooled using unique dual indexes and then sequenced on an Illumina iSeq 100. On the authors' methods: Non-productive sequences were filtered out, and CDR3s that did not start with C, did not end with F or W, or were shorter than 7 amino acids were discarded. Antigen-specific clonotypes were identified with the MANAFEST web application by comparing peptide-stimulated wells with reference and other culture wells. Positive clones required FDR below 0.05, an odds ratio above 5, and productive frequency above 0.1% in at least two of three replicate wells. Cross-reactive clonotypes were defined as significantly expanded in both SARS-CoV-2 spike wells and at least one common cold coronavirus spike condition. CDR3 homology was assessed with Levenshtein distances (stringdist) and unrooted phylogenetic trees (ape) in R version 3.6.1. TCRdb took the public reads, trimmed them with fastp at Q25, ran MiXCR for clone calling and kept in-frame beta chains. Rows are unified per CDR3 protein, each entry keeping the most common DNA and genes. The V and J calls were not made by the authors but by TCRdb's processing. Across this sample there are about 25,000 distinct CDR3 sequences, with 30% seen only once. The ten most abundant clones make up 3% of the sample.

The time point label here, explained by the study, means: late sampling 161 to 241 days after vaccination in a few convalescent patients. The meaning of the sample's treatment or condition label: approximately 9-day PBMC culture with coronavirus spike peptide pools or control peptides (ViraFEST assay). To expand antigen-specific T cells with peptide pools and then pick out the expanded clonotypes through TCR sequencing, the study relied on the ViraFEST assay. The positive SARS-CoV-2 PCR tests of the convalescent patients were dated from March to December 2020, before the Alpha, Beta and Delta variants emerged in the United States. Each well held fewer than 2.5 million PBMCs cultured with around 10 ug/ml peptide pools in IMDM containing 5% human AB serum and 7.5 to 10 IU/ml IL-2. On days 3 and 7, half of the culture medium was replaced with fresh IL-2-containing medium. CD4+ T cells were isolated after roughly 9 days of culture through negative selection using the EasySep CD4+ T cell isolation kit. Ficoll-Paque Plus gradient centrifugation was used to isolate PBMCs from whole blood, and the isolated PBMCs were then either used fresh or cryopreserved at -140C. Triplicate wells were generally used for each culture condition.

This clonotype was counted a few times. Which antigen it targets is not known. Per-base quality was not reported, and no clone a single base away is much larger than it. The germline V gene encodes CDR1 DFQATT and CDR2 SNEGSKA (reference sequence). V is trimmed back by 0 bases and J by 3 bases, and the junction contains 8 bases that no gene match accounts for. The CDR3 starts with the cysteine, ends with the phenylalanine, and has 16 residues. This entry keeps only the CDR3 DNA: 48 bases, framed from base 1. The sequencing used CD4+ T cells from blood, cultured in vitro, collected about 7 months after SARS-CoV-2 vaccination. The rearrangement joined TRBV20-1 to TRBJ1-5, with 7 junctional bases fitting TRBD1. This clonotype was obtained from a human donor who had recovered from COVID-19. The CDR3 here reads CSARDLQGGYNQPQHF. The DNA sequence reads TGCAGTGCTAGAGATCTGCAGGGGGGTTACAATCAGCCCCAGCATTTT.